This TCR beta chain was recovered during a study of technical replicates of blood from a handful of donors. Using immunoSEQ multiplex PCR, the repertoire was profiled, and TCRdb retains in-frame clones only, with some absent. This sample has approximately 81,000 clones, with about 94% found just once. The CDR3 is 14 residues long. Per germline, CDR1 SQVTM and CDR2 ANQGSEA. The V segment lost 7 bases and the J segment 0 bases; nucleotides outside the gene matches: 8. The sequencing sample was made of T cells isolated from PBMCs. V and J are TRBV29-1 and TRBJ1-1, with TRBD1 identical over 7 bases. This receptor was taken from a human donor in good health. CDR3 bases: TGCAGCGCCGATACACAGGGGTTGAACACTGAAGCTTTCTTT. Amino acids: CSADTQGLNTEAFF. Drawing the rest from reference TRBV29-1 and TRBJ1-1, the complete variable domain is SAVISQKPSRDICQRGTSLTIQCQVDSQVTMMFWYRQQPGQSLTLIATANQGSEATYESGFVIDKFPISRPNLTFSTLTVSNMSPEDSSIYLCSADTQGLNTEAFFGQGTRLTVV.